The 17 T cell receptor beta chains reported below all come from one sample, sequenced in a study of cytomegalovirus exposure and HLA in healthy donors (dated by TCRdb to between 2016 and 2019). The receptor library was made with the immunoSEQ multiplex PCR assay. For the multiplex PCR, a mixture combining 60 forward primers for TCR Vbeta segments and 13 reverse primers for TCR Jbeta segments was used. The table was pulled from immuneACCESS by TCRdb, which kept in-frame rearrangements only. Such tables lose some clones; where checked, under half of the loss comes from unresolved V genes, and the rest has no known cause. This sample's table lists some 56,000 clones. Together, the top ten hold roughly an eighth of the sample. Sequencing was performed on PBMCs. Receptors originate from a woman aged 25 to 45 in good health and CMV-seropositive.

The V gene is TRBV5-1, the J gene TRBJ2-3, with 7 nucleotides matching TRBD2. Germline V CDR1 and CDR2: SGHRS, YFSETQ. CDR3 size: 15 residues. V shed 4 bases, J shed 5 bases, and the junction held 10 bases outside the gene matches. CDR3 sequence reads: CASSMTSQGVDTQYF. As DNA, the CDR3 is TGCGCCAGCAGCATGACTAGCCAGGGCGTAGATACGCAGTATTTT.

The CDR3 is CASSPGTPTYEQYF. CDR3 bases: TGTGCCAGCTCACCAGGCACCCCGACCTACGAGCAGTACTTC. The genes are TRBV18 and TRBJ2-7, with D unresolved. The CDR3 length is 14 residues. Trimming removed 2 bases from V and 2 bases from J, with 10 bases in between. The germline V gene encodes CDR1 KGHSH and CDR2 LQKENI. Supplemented by reference TRBV18 and TRBJ2-7, the full variable domain reads NAGVMQNPRHLVRRRGQEARLRCSPMKGHSHVYWYRQLPEEGLKFMVYLQKENIIDESGMPKERFSAEFPKEGPSILRIQQVVRGDSAAYFCASSPGTPTYEQYFGPGTRLTVT.

The chain has TRBV18 and TRBJ1-2; 7 positions agree with TRBD1. CDR1 KGHSH and CDR2 LQKENI come from the germline V gene. Unmatched junction bases numbered 8, after V lost 5 bases and J lost 5 bases. The CDR3 runs to 14 residues. CDR3 sequence (DNA): TGTGCCAGCTCAATAGGACAGGATCATTATGGCTACACCTTC. It codes for CASSIGQDHYGYTF. The whole variable domain, filled in from reference TRBV18 and TRBJ1-2, reads NAGVMQNPRHLVRRRGQEARLRCSPMKGHSHVYWYRQLPEEGLKFMVYLQKENIIDESGMPKERFSAEFPKEGPSILRIQQVVRGDSAAYFCASSIGQDHYGYTFGSGTRLTVV.

The chain uses TRBV28 and TRBJ1-3; D possibly corresponds to TRBD1 (5 bases). This CDR3 is built from 16 residues. CDR1 and CDR2 from the germline V gene are MDHEN and SYDVKM. Trimming shortened V by 7 bases and J by 2 bases, and 18 bases separated the two germline ends. CDR3 residues: CASTLSGFTTGNTIYF. CDR3 DNA: TGTGCCAGCACCTTGTCAGGGTTTACAACTGGAAACACCATATATTTT.

This chain joins TRBV5-5 and TRBJ2-7; D is possibly TRBD1 (8 bases). Trimming removed 4 bases from V and 2 bases from J, with 13 bases in between. The CDR3 runs to 14 residues. CDR1 is SGHKS and CDR2 is YYEKEE in the germline V gene (reference sequence). CDR3 in DNA: TGTGCCAGCAGCATAACAGGGGGGGCCTACGAGCAGTACTTC. This translates into CASSITGGAYEQYF.

The chain recombines TRBV5-6 with TRBJ2-1; 9 positions agree with TRBD2. The CDR3 contains 15 residues. The germline V gene encodes CDR1 SGHDT and CDR2 YYEEEE. Trimming at V came to 3 bases and at J to 8 bases, leaving 9 bases not matched to a gene. CDR3 coding DNA: TGTGCCAGCAGCTCGGGAATAGCGGGAGCAGATGAGCAGTTCTTC. Its translation is CASSSGIAGADEQFF.

The rearrangement joins TRBV5-3 to TRBJ1-5; maybe TRBD1 (5 bases). TRBV5-3 is placed among ORFs of uncertain function. This CDR3 spans 12 amino acids. V gave up 9 bases and J gave up 5 bases, with 12 bases separating them. CDR3 nucleotide sequence: TGTGCCACCCAGGGCCTACATCAGCCCCAGCATTTT. Protein sequence: CATQGLHQPQHF.

The chain combines TRBV18 with TRBJ2-5; perhaps TRBD1 as D (5 bases). CDR1 and CDR2 (germline): KGHSH, LQKENI. The CDR3 sequence is 14 residues long. The V end lost 3 bases, the J end lost 5 bases, and 13 bases lay between the germline ends. The CDR3 sequence is CASSPPVAGETQYF. CDR3 in DNA: TGTGCCAGCTCACCCCCCGTGGCAGGGGAGACCCAGTACTTC.

This chain joins TRBV6-1 and TRBJ1-2, with D tentatively TRBD1 (5 bases). The CDR3 runs 15 residues. CDR1 is MNHNS, CDR2 SASEGT, per germline. Trimming removed 5 bases at V and 0 bases at J, with 13 bases between. In DNA form, the CDR3 reads TGTGCCAGCAGTTCCCGGGGGTTTTCTAACTATGGCTACACCTTC. This gives the protein CASSSRGFSNYGYTF.

The chain has TRBV4-1 and TRBJ2-2; D is perhaps TRBD2 (6 bases). There are 15 residues in the CDR3. The germline CDR1 and CDR2 sequences are MGHRA and YSYEKL. Trimming pared 5 bases from V and 4 bases from J, leaving 14 bases between. The CDR3 loop is CASSKGLATTGELFF. DNA of the CDR3: TGCGCCAGCAGCAAAGGGCTAGCGACCACCGGGGAGCTGTTTTTT.

The chain has TRBV6-5 and TRBJ1-2, with D possibly matching TRBD1 (5 bases). The V and J ends lost 0 bases and 7 bases respectively, with 18 bases between them. Germline loops: CDR1 MNHEY, CDR2 SVGAGI. The CDR3 length is 16 residues. The CDR3 reads CASSYSRMGPWPGYTF. CDR3 coding DNA: TGTGCCAGCAGTTACTCTAGGATGGGGCCCTGGCCTGGCTACACCTTC.

The chain has TRBV6-1 and TRBJ2-7; D may be TRBD2 (5 bases). Trimming removed 3 bases at V and 7 bases at J, with 22 bases between. CDR1 MNHNS and CDR2 SASEGT come from the germline V gene. The CDR3 is 16 amino acids. The CDR3 DNA reads TGTGCCAGCAGTGAGATAGCTGGGGTCGGTCCGGGGGAGCAGTACTTC. This gives the protein CASSEIAGVGPGEQYF.

The gene calls are TRBV19 and TRBJ1-1; weak D call: TRBD1 (5 bases). CDR1 and CDR2 from the germline V gene are LNHDA and SQIVND (reference sequence). This CDR3 region has 13 residues. V was shortened by 7 bases and J by 4 bases, with 13 bases between the two germline ends. The CDR3 DNA is TGTGCCAGTATCTCAGGGCGACGCACTGAAGCTTTCTTT. Translation: CASISGRRTEAFF.

This chain joins TRBV5-1 and TRBJ1-1; D unclear. V was trimmed by 0 bases and J by 5 bases, leaving 8 bases between them. Looked up from germline, CDR1 is SGHRS and CDR2 is YFSETQ. This CDR3 has 13 residues. Here the CDR3 reads CASSLAVFTEAFF. The CDR3, as DNA: TGCGCCAGCAGCTTGGCCGTTTTTACTGAAGCTTTCTTT.

The J gene is TRBJ2-7, the V gene TRBV7-9; D ambiguous. V was pared by 5 bases and J by 7 bases, with 18 bases between. From germline, CDR1 is SEHNR and CDR2 FQNEAQ (reference sequence). This CDR3 has 14 amino acids. CDR3 DNA: TGTGCCAGCAGCGCCGGATCCGGGTCCGGGGAGCAGTACTTC. Translating gives CASSAGSGSGEQYF.

The V and J genes are TRBV11-2 and TRBJ1-1; D is undetermined. CDR3 length equals 13 residues. The V and J ends lost 1 base and 5 bases respectively, with 8 bases between them. Per the germline V gene, CDR1 is SGHAT and CDR2 is FQNNGV. Written as DNA, the CDR3 is TGTGCCAGCAGCTTAGGTCCGCGGACTGAAGCTTTCTTT. This codes for CASSLGPRTEAFF.

The rearrangement links TRBV30 to TRBJ2-7; 7 positions agree with TRBD1. The CDR3 extends over 13 amino acids. After removal of 1 base from V and 5 bases from J, the junction contained 5 bases not matched to a gene. Germline lookup yields CDR1 GTSNPN and CDR2 SVGIG (reference sequence). As DNA, the CDR3 is TGTGCCTGGAGTGGAGTAGGGGGCGACGAGCAGTACTTC. Residues: CAWSGVGGDEQYF.